These T cell receptor beta chains were read from a single sample in a study of shared clonotypes between healthy human individuals. Sequencing used immunoSEQ multiplex PCR; TCRdb keeps in-frame clones, though not all of them. Seen here are some 1.5 million clones, roughly 96% observed once, and the top ten hold approximately 1.1%. Sequencing used naive CD4+ T cells sorted from blood. These receptors were obtained from a man younger than 40 in good health. CDR3s include the opening cysteine and the closing phenylalanine or tryptophan. A D gene is named only where the DNA matches it firmly. Size values are once, few and many counts, or a class for expanded clones, and some rows have none.

d_call,clone_size,cdr3_length,v_call,j_call,cdr3_nt,cdr3_aa
-,-,16,TRBV5-4,TRBJ2-1,TGTGCCAGCAGCTTGGGCGGGGCGAACTCCTACAATGAGCAGTTCTTC,CASSLGGANSYNEQFF
TRBD1,-,13,TRBV6-5,TRBJ2-5,TGTGCCAGCAGTTGGGACAGACAAGAGACCCAGTACTTC,CASSWDRQETQYF
-,-,15,TRBV5-5,TRBJ2-5,TGTGCCAGCAGCTTGGTATGGCAGTGCAAAGAGACCCAGTACTTC,CASSLVWQCKETQYF
TRBD1,-,13,TRBV19,TRBJ1-2,TGTGCCAGTAGTTCAGGGGGGCCCGGTGGCTACACCTTC,CASSSGGPGGYTF
-,-,14,TRBV11-2,TRBJ1-2,TGTGCCAGCAGCTTATTGGGGCCTAACTATGGCTACACCTTC,CASSLLGPNYGYTF
-,-,14,TRBV18,TRBJ1-3,TGTGCCAGCTCACCGACAGGCTCTGGAAACACCATATATTTT,CASSPTGSGNTIYF
TRBD2,-,14,TRBV6-1,TRBJ2-1,TGTGCCAGCGCCCCAGCCGTAGCGGGGGGGGGCTCGTTCTTC,CASAPAVAGGGSFF
-,-,14,TRBV28,TRBJ2-1,TGTGCCAGCAGTGGCGGGACAGTTTACAATGAGCAGTTCTTC,CASSGGTVYNEQFF
TRBD2,-,16,TRBV25-1,TRBJ2-1,TGTGCCAGCAGTGAATTAGGACTAGCGGGTCACAATGAGCAGTTCTTC,CASSELGLAGHNEQFF
-,-,17,TRBV15,TRBJ1-4,TGTGCCACCAGCACAGGGCGGGGGAGGGGAACTAATGAAAAACTGTTTTTT,CATSTGRGRGTNEKLFF
-,-,13,TRBV4-2,TRBJ2-1,TGTGCCAGCAGCCAACCCTCCAACAATGAGCAGTTCTTC,CASSQPSNNEQFF
-,-,13,TRBV5-1,TRBJ2-5,TGCGCCAGCAGGAGGGAGGGGGAGGAGACCCAGTACTTC,CASRREGEETQYF
-,-,15,TRBV5-1,TRBJ1-3,TGCGCCAGCAGCTTAGCAGTGGGGTCTGGAAACACCATATATTTT,CASSLAVGSGNTIYF
TRBD2,-,15,TRBV18,TRBJ2-7,TGTGCCAGCTCACCGGGCGGGAGGGGGTCCTACGAGCAGTACTTC,CASSPGGRGSYEQYF
TRBD2,-,15,TRBV5-1,TRBJ2-3,TGCGCCAGCAGCTTGGCCCGTCTAGCGGGAGGTACGCAGTATTTT,CASSLARLAGGTQYF
-,-,14,TRBV10-3,TRBJ2-7,TGTGCCATCAGCGATTCCACCCAGGGCGGCGAGCAGTACTTC,CAISDSTQGGEQYF
-,-,13,TRBV5-1,TRBJ2-1,TGCGCCAGCAGCTTCCCTAGCACTAATGAGCAGTTCTTC,CASSFPSTNEQFF
TRBD2,-,15,TRBV18,TRBJ2-7,TGTGCCAGCTCACCAAGGGCTAGCGGGAGCCAAGAGCAGTACTTC,CASSPRASGSQEQYF
-,-,14,TRBV7-9,TRBJ1-5,TGTGCCAGCAGCTTACAACAGGACAATCAGCCCCAGCATTTT,CASSLQQDNQPQHF
TRBD1,-,15,TRBV19,TRBJ2-4,TGTGCCAGTAGTATCGTTGGGACAGGAGTCAACATTCAGTACTTC,CASSIVGTGVNIQYF
-,-,11,TRBV20-1,TRBJ2-5,TGCAGTGCTATAGGAAAAGAGACCCAGTACTTC,CSAIGKETQYF
TRBD1,once,13,TRBV29-1,TRBJ2-7,TGCAGCGTTGGATGGGACAGGGGCCACGAGCAGTACTTC,CSVGWDRGHEQYF
-,-,15,TRBV4-3,TRBJ1-2,TGCGCCAGCAGAAAGGACCACGGACCTTACTATGGCTACACCTTC,CASRKDHGPYYGYTF
-,-,15,TRBV7-2,TRBJ2-7,TGTGCCAGCAGCTCCCCTGAGACTAACTCCTACGAGCAGTACTTC,CASSSPETNSYEQYF
TRBD1,-,15,TRBV5-5,TRBJ2-1,TGTGCCAGCAGCCCGTGGACAGGATCCTACAATGAGCAGTTCTTC,CASSPWTGSYNEQFF
-,-,15,TRBV7-9,TRBJ2-5,TGTGCCAGCAGCTTAGCGGACACGTACCAAGAGACCCAGTACTTC,CASSLADTYQETQYF
-,-,11,TRBV7-9,TRBJ2-5,TGTGCCAGCAATGGTGGGGAGACCCAGTACTTC,CASNGGETQYF
-,-,13,TRBV14,TRBJ2-4,TGTGCCAGCAGCCATGGAGGGAGGAACATTCAGTACTTC,CASSHGGRNIQYF
TRBD2,-,15,TRBV6-1,TRBJ2-5,TGTGCCAGCAGTGAACATAGGGGACTAGGGGAGACCCAGTACTTC,CASSEHRGLGETQYF
TRBD2,-,15,TRBV5-4,TRBJ2-1,TGTGCCAGCAGCCTTAGCGGGGCTCTTCCTAATGAGCAGTTCTTC,CASSLSGALPNEQFF
-,-,11,TRBV5-4,TRBJ1-5,TGTGCCAGCAGCTTCAATCAGCCCCAGCATTTT,CASSFNQPQHF
TRBD1,-,16,TRBV6-5,TRBJ2-2,TGTGCCAGCAGTTACCCCCCAGGGGGCTACACCGGGGAGCTGTTTTTT,CASSYPPGGYTGELFF
-,-,13,TRBV18,TRBJ1-1,TGTGCCAGCTCACCACCCAGGAGCACTGAAGCTTTCTTT,CASSPPRSTEAFF
TRBD1,-,11,TRBV28,TRBJ1-2,TGTGCCAGCTCCGGGACAGGTGGCTACACCTTC,CASSGTGGYTF
-,-,17,TRBV5-1,TRBJ2-7,TGCGCCAGCAGCTCGCGGCCCTCGGGGCAGGGGCTCAACGAGCAGTACTTC,CASSSRPSGQGLNEQYF
-,-,13,TRBV29-1,TRBJ2-5,TGCAGCGTTGTACCAGGGGCGCAAGAGACCCAGTACTTC,CSVVPGAQETQYF
-,-,12,TRBV29-1,TRBJ2-5,TGCAGCGTTGTCAGGGGACAAGAGACCCAGTACTTC,CSVVRGQETQYF